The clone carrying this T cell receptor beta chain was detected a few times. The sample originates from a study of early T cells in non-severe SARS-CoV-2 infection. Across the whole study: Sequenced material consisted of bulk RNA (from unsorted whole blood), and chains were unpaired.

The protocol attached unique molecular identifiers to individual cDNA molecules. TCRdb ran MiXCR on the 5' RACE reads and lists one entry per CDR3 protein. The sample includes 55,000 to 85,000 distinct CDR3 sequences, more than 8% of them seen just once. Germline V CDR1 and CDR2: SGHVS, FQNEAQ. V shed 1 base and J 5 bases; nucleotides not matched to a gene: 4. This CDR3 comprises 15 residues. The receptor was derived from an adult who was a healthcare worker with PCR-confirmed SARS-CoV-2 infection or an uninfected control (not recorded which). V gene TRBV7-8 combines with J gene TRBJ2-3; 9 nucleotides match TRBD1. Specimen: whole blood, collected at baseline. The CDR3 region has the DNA TGTGCCAGCAGCTTAGTACAGGGGGCATTAGATACGCAGTATTTT. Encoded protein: CASSLVQGALDTQYF.